These 6 T cell receptor beta chains were sequenced from one sample in a study of blood T cells in healthy people across ages. A second PCR, run for about 7 to 11 cycles, used a sample-barcoded 5' primer plus a J-beta primer mix. One entry per CDR3 protein results from TCRdb running MiXCR on the 5' RACE reads. The table includes 2 million or so distinct CDR3 sequences, 40% to 55% detected once. The sequenced sample was blood. These TCRs come from a woman between 35 and 50 years old in good health.

This clonotype occurred a few times. This chain joins TRBV27 and TRBJ2-1; D might be TRBD1 (7 bases). This CDR3 is 15 amino acids long. Germline loops: CDR1 MNHEY, CDR2 SMNVEV (reference sequence). The V gene lost 1 base and the J gene lost 8 bases, with 15 bases spanning the gap. The CDR3 reads CASSLWAGGPHEQFF. CDR3 DNA sequence: TGTGCCAGCAGTTTATGGGCAGGGGGGCCCCATGAGCAGTTCTTC.

The chain employs TRBV7-9 and TRBJ2-7; tentatively, D is TRBD1 (6 bases). V was shortened by 1 base and J by 7 bases, with 17 bases between the two germline ends. CDR1 is SEHNR and CDR2 is FQNEAQ in the germline V gene (reference sequence). CDR3 length: 15 residues. The CDR3 here is CASSLGTAPMGEQYF. The CDR3 region has the DNA TGTGCCAGCAGCTTAGGGACAGCCCCTATGGGAGAGCAGTACTTC.

This sequence joins TRBV5-1 and TRBJ2-3; TRBD2 matches 16 bases. Trimming at V came to 4 bases and at J to 6 bases, leaving 11 bases not matched to a gene. Germline V CDR1 and CDR2: SGHRS, YFSETQ. The CDR3 contains 18 residues. The CDR3 protein is CASSPTGTSGGAWDTQYF. The CDR3 nucleotides read TGCGCCAGCAGCCCTACCGGGACTAGCGGGGGGGCATGGGATACGCAGTATTTT.

The chain has TRBV6-6 and TRBJ1-5; D is perhaps TRBD1 (5 bases). The CDR3 length is 15 residues. V was trimmed by 2 bases and J by 7 bases, leaving 15 bases between them. The germline V gene has CDR1 MNHNY and CDR2 SVGAGI (reference sequence). CDR3 loop: CASSYPAWGDQPQHF. DNA for the CDR3: TGTGCCAGCAGTTACCCCGCCTGGGGGGACCAGCCCCAGCATTTT.

This rearrangement joins TRBV7-3 to TRBJ1-6; D ambiguous. Trimming cost V 1 base and J 6 bases, with 10 bases left between them. The CDR3 consists of 15 residues. Germline V gives CDR1 SGHTA, CDR2 FQGTGA. CDR3 nucleotide sequence: TGTGCCAGCAGCTTAAGCGGCGATACTAATTCACCCCTCCACTTT. Encoded protein: CASSLSGDTNSPLHF.

This chain's CDR3 is CAISESGRGHGYTF. CDR3 sequence (DNA): TGTGCCATCAGTGAGTCTGGACGAGGCCATGGCTACACCTTC. V and J are TRBV10-3 and TRBJ1-2; D remains unclear. V shed 0 bases and J shed 6 bases, with 11 bases lying between them. CDR3 length equals 14 residues. Per germline, CDR1 ENHRY and CDR2 SYGVKD.